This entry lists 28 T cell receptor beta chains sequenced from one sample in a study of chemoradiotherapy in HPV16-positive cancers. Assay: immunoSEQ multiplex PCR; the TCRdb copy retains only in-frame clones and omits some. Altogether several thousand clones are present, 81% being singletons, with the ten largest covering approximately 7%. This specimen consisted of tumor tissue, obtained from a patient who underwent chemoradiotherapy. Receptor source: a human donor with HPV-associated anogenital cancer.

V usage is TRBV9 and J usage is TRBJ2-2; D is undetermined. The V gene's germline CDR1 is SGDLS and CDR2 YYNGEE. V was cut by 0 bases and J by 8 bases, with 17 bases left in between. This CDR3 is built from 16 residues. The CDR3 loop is CASSVGANPRSGELFF. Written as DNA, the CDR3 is TGTGCCAGCAGCGTAGGGGCGAACCCCAGGTCAGGGGAGCTGTTTTTT.

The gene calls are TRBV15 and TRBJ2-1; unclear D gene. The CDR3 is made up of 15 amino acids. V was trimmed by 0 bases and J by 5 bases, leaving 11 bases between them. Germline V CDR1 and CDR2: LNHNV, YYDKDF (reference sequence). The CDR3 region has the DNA TGTGCCACCAGCAGAGATAACGGAGACCACAATGAGCAGTTCTTC. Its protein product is CATSRDNGDHNEQFF.

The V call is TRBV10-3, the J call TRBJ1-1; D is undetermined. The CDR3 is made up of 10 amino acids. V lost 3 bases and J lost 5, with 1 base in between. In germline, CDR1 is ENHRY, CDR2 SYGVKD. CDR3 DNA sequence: TGTGCCATCAGTGATACTGAAGCTTTCTTT. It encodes CAISDTEAFF.

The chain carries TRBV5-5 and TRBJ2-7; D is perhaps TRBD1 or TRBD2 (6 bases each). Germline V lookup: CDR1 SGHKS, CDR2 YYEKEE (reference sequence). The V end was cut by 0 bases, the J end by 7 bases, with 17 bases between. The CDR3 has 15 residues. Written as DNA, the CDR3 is TGTGCCAGCAGCTTGGCTGGGGGGCGAGTGGGAGAGCAGTACTTC. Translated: CASSLAGGRVGEQYF.

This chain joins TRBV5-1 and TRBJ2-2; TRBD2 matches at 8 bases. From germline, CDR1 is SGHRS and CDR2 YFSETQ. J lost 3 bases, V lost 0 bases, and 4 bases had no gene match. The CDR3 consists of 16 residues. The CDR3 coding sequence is TGCGCCAGCAGCTTGGGGACTAGCCGCTACACCGGGGAGCTGTTTTTT. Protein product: CASSLGTSRYTGELFF.

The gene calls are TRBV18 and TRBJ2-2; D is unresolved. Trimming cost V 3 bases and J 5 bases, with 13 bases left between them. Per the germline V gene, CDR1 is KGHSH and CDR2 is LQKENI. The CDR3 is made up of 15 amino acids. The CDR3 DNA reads TGTGCCAGCTCACCTCCTCGCCTAGGGACCGGGGAGCTGTTTTTT. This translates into CASSPPRLGTGELFF.

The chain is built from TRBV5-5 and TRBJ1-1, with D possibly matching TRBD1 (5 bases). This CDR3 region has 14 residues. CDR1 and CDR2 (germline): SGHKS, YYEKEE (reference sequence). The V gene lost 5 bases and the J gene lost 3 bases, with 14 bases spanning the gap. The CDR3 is CASSPLPGHTEAFF. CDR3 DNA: TGTGCCAGCAGTCCTCTCCCGGGGCACACTGAAGCTTTCTTT. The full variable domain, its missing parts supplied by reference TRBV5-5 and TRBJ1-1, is DAGVTQSPTHLIKTRGQQVTLRCSPISGHKSVSWYQQVLGQGPQFIFQYYEKEERGRGNFPDRFSARQFPNYSSELNVNALLLGDSALYLCASSPLPGHTEAFFGQGTRLTVV.

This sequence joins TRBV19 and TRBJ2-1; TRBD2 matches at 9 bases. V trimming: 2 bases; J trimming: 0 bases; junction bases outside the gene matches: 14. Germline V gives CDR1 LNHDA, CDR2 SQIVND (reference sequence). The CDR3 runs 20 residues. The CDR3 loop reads CASSILLWASGNGSYNEQFF. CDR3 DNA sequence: TGTGCCAGTAGTATACTTTTGTGGGCTAGCGGGAATGGCTCCTACAATGAGCAGTTCTTC.

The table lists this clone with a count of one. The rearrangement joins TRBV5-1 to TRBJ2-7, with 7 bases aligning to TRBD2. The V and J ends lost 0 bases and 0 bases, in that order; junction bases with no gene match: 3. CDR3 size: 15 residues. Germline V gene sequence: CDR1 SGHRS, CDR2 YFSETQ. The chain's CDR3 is CASSLEAGISYEQYF. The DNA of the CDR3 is TGCGCCAGCAGCTTGGAAGCGGGGATCTCCTACGAGCAGTACTTC.

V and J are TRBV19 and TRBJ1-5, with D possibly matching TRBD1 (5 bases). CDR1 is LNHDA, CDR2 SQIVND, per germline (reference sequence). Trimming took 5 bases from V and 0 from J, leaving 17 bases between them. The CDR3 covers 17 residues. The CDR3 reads CASSDSGAPYSNQPQHF. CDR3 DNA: TGTGCCAGTAGTGATTCCGGGGCCCCCTATAGCAATCAGCCCCAGCATTTT. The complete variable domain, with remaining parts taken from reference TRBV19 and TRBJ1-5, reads DGGITQSPKYLFRKEGQNVTLSCEQNLNHDAMYWYRQDPGQGLRLIYYSQIVNDFQKGDIAEGYSVSREKKESFPLTVTSAQKNPTAFYLCASSDSGAPYSNQPQHFGDGTRLSIL.

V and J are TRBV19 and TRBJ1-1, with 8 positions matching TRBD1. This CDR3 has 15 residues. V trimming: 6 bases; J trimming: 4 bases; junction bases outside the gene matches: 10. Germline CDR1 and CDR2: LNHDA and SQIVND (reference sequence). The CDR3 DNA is TGTGCCAGTAGCTCGCGGACAGGGTCCGGCACTGAAGCTTTCTTT. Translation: CASSSRTGSGTEAFF.

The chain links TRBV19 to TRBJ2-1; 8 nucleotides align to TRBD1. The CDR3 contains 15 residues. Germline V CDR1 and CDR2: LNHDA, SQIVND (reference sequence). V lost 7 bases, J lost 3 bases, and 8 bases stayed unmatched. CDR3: CASKRPGGLYNEQFF. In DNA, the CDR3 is TGTGCCAGTAAACGCCCAGGGGGCCTCTACAATGAGCAGTTCTTC.

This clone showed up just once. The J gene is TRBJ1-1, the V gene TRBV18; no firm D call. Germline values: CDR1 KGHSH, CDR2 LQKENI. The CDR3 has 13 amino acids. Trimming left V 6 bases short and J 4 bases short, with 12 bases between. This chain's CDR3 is CASSPFASTEAFF. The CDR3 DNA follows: TGTGCCAGCTCTCCTTTCGCGAGCACTGAAGCTTTCTTT.

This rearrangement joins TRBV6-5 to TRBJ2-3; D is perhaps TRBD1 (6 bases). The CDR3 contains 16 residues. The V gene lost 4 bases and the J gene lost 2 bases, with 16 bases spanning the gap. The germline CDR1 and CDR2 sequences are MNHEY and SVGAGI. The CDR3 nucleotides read TGTGCCAGCAGTTTAACGAACAGGGCAACCACAGATACGCAGTATTTT. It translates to CASSLTNRATTDTQYF.

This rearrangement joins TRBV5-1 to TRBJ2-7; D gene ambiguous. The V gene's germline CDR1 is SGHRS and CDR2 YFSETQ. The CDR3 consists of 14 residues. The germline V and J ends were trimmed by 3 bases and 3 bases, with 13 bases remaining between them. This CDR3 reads CASSSALGLYEQYF. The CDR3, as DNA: TGCGCCAGCAGCTCCGCTTTAGGCCTCTACGAGCAGTACTTC.

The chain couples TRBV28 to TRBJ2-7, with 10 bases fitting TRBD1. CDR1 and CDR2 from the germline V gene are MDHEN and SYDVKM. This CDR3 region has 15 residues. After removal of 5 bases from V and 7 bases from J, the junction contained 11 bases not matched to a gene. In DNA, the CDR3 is TGTGCCAGCAGTCCTACTAGACAGGGGGCGCGTGAGCAGTACTTC. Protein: CASSPTRQGAREQYF.

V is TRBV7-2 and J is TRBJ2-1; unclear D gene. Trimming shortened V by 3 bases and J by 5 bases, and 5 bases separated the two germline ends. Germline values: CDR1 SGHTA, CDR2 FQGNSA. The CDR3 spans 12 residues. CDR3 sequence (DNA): TGTGCCAGCAGCTTTTATGACAATGAGCAGTTCTTC. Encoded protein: CASSFYDNEQFF.

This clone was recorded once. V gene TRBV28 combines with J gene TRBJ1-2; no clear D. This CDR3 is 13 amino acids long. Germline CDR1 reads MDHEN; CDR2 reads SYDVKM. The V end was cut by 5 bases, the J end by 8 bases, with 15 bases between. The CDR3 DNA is TGTGCCAGCAGTGCGGACCCCTTAGGCGGCTACACCTTC. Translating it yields CASSADPLGGYTF.

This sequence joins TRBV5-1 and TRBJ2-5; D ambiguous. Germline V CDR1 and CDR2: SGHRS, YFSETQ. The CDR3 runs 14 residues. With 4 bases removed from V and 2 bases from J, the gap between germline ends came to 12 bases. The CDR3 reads CASSSDGQQETQYF. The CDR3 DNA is TGCGCCAGCAGCAGCGACGGGCAACAAGAGACCCAGTACTTC.

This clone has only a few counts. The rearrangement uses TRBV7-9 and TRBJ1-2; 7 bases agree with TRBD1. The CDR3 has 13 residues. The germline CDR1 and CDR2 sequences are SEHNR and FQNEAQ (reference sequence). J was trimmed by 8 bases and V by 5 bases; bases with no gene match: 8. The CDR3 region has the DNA TGTGCCAGCAGCGCCGAGACAGGGTTCGGCTACACCTTC. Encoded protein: CASSAETGFGYTF.

CDR3 residues: CASSAGHSYNEQFF. The CDR3 bases are TGTGCCAGTAGTGCGGGGCACTCTTACAATGAGCAGTTCTTC. The chain has TRBV19 and TRBJ2-1; tentatively, D is TRBD2 (6 bases). The CDR3 has 14 residues. Germline V gene sequence: CDR1 LNHDA, CDR2 SQIVND (reference sequence). With 5 bases removed from V and 4 bases from J, the gap between germline ends came to 12 bases.

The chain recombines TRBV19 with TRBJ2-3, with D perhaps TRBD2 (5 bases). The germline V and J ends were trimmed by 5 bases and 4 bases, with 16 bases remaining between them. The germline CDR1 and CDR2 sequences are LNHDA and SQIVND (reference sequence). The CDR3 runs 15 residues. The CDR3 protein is CASSPGLKVPDTQYF. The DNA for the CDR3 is TGTGCCAGTAGTCCTGGACTTAAGGTCCCAGATACGCAGTATTTT. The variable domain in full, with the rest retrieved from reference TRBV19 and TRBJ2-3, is DGGITQSPKYLFRKEGQNVTLSCEQNLNHDAMYWYRQDPGQGLRLIYYSQIVNDFQKGDIAEGYSVSREKKESFPLTVTSAQKNPTAFYLCASSPGLKVPDTQYFGPGTRLTVL.

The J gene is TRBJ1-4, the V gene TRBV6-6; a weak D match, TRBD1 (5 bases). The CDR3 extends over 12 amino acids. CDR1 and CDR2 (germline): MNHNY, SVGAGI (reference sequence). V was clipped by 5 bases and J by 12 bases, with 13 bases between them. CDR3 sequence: CASSQLLGELFF. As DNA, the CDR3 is TGTGCCAGCAGTCAGCTTTTGGGGGAACTGTTTTTT.

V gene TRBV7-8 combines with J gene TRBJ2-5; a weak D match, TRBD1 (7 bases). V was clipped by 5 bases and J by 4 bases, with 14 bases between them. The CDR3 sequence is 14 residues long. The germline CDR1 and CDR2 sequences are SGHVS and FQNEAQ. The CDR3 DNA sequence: TGTGCCAGCAGCGTCAGGGGGGCGGGAGAGACCCAGTACTTC. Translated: CASSVRGAGETQYF.

This CDR3 is CASRTGTGLPGELFF. CDR3 DNA: TGTGCCAGTAGGACCGGGACAGGGCTTCCCGGGGAGCTGTTTTTT. This chain connects TRBV19 to TRBJ2-2; 9 nucleotides line up with TRBD1. Per germline, CDR1 LNHDA and CDR2 SQIVND (reference sequence). This CDR3 spans 15 amino acids. The trim removed 6 bases at V and 6 bases at J, leaving 8 bases unmatched. Full variable domain (remainder filled in from reference TRBV19 and TRBJ2-2): DGGITQSPKYLFRKEGQNVTLSCEQNLNHDAMYWYRQDPGQGLRLIYYSQIVNDFQKGDIAEGYSVSREKKESFPLTVTSAQKNPTAFYLCASRTGTGLPGELFFGEGSRLTVL.

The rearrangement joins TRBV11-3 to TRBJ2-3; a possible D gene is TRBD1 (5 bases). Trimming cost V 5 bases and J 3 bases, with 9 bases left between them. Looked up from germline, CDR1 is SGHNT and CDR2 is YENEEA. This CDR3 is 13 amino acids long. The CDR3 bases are TGTGCCAGCAGCCCCAGACAGACAGATACGCAGTATTTT. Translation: CASSPRQTDTQYF.

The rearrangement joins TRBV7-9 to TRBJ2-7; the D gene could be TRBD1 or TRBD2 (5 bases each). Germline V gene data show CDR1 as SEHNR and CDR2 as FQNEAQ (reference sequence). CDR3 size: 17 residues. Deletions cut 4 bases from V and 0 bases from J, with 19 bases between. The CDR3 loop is CASSSFAGTSSSYEQYF. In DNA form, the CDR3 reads TGTGCCAGCAGCTCGTTCGCTGGGACGTCGAGCTCCTACGAGCAGTACTTC.

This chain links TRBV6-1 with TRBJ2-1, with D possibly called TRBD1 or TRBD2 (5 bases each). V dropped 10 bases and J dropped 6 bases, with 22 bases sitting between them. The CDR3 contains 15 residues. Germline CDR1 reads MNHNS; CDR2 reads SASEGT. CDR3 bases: TGTGCCACAGGAGCTACCGTGTCAGGGAGCAATGAGCAGTTCTTC. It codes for CATGATVSGSNEQFF.